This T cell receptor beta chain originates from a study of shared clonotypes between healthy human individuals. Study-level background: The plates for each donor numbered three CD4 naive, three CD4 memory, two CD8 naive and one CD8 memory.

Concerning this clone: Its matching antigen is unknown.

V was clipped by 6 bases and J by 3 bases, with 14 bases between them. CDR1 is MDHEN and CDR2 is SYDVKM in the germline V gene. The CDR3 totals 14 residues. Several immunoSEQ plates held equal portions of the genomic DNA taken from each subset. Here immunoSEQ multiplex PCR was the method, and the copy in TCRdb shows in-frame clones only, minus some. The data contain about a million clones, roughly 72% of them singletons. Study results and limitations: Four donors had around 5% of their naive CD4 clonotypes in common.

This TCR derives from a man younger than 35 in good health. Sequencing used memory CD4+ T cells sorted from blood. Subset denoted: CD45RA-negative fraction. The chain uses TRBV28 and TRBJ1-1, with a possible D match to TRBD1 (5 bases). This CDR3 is CASRGLGQYTEAFF. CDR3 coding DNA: TGTGCCAGCAGGGGACTCGGACAATACACTGAAGCTTTCTTT.